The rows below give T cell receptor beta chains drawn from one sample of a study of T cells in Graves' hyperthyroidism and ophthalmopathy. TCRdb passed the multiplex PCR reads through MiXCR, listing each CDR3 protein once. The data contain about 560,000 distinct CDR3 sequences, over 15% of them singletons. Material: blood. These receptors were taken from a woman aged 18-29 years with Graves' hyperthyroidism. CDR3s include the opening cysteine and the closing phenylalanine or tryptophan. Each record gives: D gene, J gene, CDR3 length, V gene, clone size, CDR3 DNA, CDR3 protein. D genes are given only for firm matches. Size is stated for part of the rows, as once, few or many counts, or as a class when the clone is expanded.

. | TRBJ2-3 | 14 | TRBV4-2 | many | TGTGCCAGCAGCCAGCAAGTCGGGGCAGATACGCAGTATTTT | CASSQQVGADTQYF
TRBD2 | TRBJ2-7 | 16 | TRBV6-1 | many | TGTGCCAGCAGTCAAGCACTAGCGGAGATCCCCTACGAGCAGTACTTC | CASSQALAEIPYEQYF
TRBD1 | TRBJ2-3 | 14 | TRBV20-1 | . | TGCAGTGCCAGGGGACAGGGGGCGTCTAATACGCAGTATTTT | CSARGQGASNTQYF
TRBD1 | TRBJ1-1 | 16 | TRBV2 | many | TGTGCCAGCAGCCTGGACAGGGCCTTCCGGGGCACTGAAGCTTTCTTT | CASSLDRAFRGTEAFF
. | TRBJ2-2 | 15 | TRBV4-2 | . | TGTGCCAGCAGCCAAGTTGCGGGGAACACCGGGGAGCTGTTTTTT | CASSQVAGNTGELFF
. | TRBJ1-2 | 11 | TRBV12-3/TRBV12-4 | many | TGTGCCAGCAGTCGAGAGGACGGCTACACCTTC | CASSREDGYTF
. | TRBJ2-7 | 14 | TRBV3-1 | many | TGTGCCAGCAGCCAAGGACTGGGGGGCTACGAGCAGTACTTC | CASSQGLGGYEQYF
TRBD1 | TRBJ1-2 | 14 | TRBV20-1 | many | TGCAGTGCTAGTTCCGGACAGGACTTCTATGGCTACACCTTC | CSASSGQDFYGYTF
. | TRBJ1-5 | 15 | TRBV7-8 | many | TGTGCCAGCAGCTCAAGTAACGGCGGGAATCAGCCCCAGCATTTT | CASSSSNGGNQPQHF
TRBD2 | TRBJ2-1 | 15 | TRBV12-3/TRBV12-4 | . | TGTGCCAGCAGTTGGACTAGCGGGAGGGCCCATGAGCAGTTCTTC | CASSWTSGRAHEQFF
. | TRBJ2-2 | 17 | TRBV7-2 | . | TGTGCCAGCAGCTCCGACGCATTTGGAGCTAGCACCGGGGAGCTGTTTTTT | CASSSDAFGASTGELFF
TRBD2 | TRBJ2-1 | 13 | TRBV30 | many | TGTGCCGCTCAGGGCGGGAGTACGTATGAGCAGTTCTTC | CAAQGGSTYEQFF
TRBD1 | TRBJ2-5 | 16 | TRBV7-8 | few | TGTGCCAGCAGCTTAGCGTCCTGGCAGGGGGCTGAGACCCAGTACTTC | CASSLASWQGAETQYF
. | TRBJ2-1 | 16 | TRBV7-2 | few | TGTGCCAGCAGCCTAACAACCGGGGCCTCCTACAATGAGCAGTTCTTC | CASSLTTGASYNEQFF
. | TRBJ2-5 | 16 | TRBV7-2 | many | TGTGCCAGCAGCTCGCGAGTTTCAGTACTACAAGAGACCCAGTACTTC | CASSSRVSVLQETQYF
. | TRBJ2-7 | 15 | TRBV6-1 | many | TGTGCCAGCAGTCGGGCCATGGGGGAAACCTACGAGCAGTACTTC | CASSRAMGETYEQYF
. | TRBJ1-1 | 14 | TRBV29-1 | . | TGCAGCGTTGTTAACAGGGCTGGTTTCACTGAAGCTTTCTTT | CSVVNRAGFTEAFF
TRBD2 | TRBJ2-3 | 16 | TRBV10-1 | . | TGCGCCAGCAGTGCTGGGACTAGCGGGATCCAAGATACGCAGTATTTT | CASSAGTSGIQDTQYF
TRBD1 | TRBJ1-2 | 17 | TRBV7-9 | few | TGTGCCAGCAGCCCCGACTCACAGGGGACTACTAACTATGGCTACACCTTC | CASSPDSQGTTNYGYTF
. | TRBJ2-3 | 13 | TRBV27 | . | TGTGCCAGCAGTTTGGGGTTACGTGATACGCAGTATTTT | CASSLGLRDTQYF
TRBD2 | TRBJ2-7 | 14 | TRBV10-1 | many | TGCGCCAGCAGTGAGGGACTAGCGGGGAACGAGCAGTACTTC | CASSEGLAGNEQYF
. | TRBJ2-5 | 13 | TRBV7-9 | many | TGTGCCAGCAGCTTCTCGCTAAGAGAGACCCAGTACTTC | CASSFSLRETQYF
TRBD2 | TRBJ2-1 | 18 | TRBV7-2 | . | TGTGCCAGCAGCTTAGGGGGAGGGGGACTAGCGATCGTCAATGAGCAGTTCTTC | CASSLGGGGLAIVNEQFF
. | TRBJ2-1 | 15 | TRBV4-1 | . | TGCGCCAGCAGCTCCACCTGGCCCTCCTACAATGAGCAGTTCTTC | CASSSTWPSYNEQFF
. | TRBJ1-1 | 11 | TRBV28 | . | TGTGCCAGCAGTTTTCTGACACGAGCTTTCTTT | CASSFLTRAFF
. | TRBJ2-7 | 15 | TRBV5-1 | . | TGCGCCAGCAGCTTCGAAGGGGCGAACTTGAACGAGCAGTACTTC | CASSFEGANLNEQYF
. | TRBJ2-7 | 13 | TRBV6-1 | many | TGTGCCAGCAGTCAAACAATAAACTACGAGCAGTACTTC | CASSQTINYEQYF
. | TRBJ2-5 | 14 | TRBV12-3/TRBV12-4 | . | TGTGCCAGCAGTTTAATTAGGTTGGGGGAGACCCAGTACTTC | CASSLIRLGETQYF
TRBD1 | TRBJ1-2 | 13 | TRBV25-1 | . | TGTGCCAGCAGTGACAGGGGGCCTTATGGCTACACCTTC | CASSDRGPYGYTF
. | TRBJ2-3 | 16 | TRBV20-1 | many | TGCAGTGCAACAACGACGAGGGGGGGGGTAACAGATACGCAGTATTTT | CSATTTRGGVTDTQYF
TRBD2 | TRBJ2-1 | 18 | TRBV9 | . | TGTGCCAGTAATCCAAGCGGCGGCGAGCGGGGGTTGCTGAATGAGCAGTTCTTC | CASNPSGGERGLLNEQFF
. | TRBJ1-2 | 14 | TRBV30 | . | TGTGCCTGGAAGAGTATGCAGGAGTTCTATGGCTACACCTTC | CAWKSMQEFYGYTF
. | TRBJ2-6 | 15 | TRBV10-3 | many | TGTGCCATCAGTGAGAGGGGCTCTGGGGCCAACGTCCTGACTTTC | CAISERGSGANVLTF
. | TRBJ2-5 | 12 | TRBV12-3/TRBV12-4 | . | TGTGCCAGCAGTTTAAAGTTAGAGACCCAGTACTTC | CASSLKLETQYF
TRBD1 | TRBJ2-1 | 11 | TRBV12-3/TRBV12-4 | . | TGTGCCAGCAGTCTCGGACAGGTTAGGGTCTTC | CASSLGQVRVF
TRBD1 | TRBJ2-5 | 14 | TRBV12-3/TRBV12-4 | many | TGTGCCAGCAGTTTAGGGACAGGTCGGGAGACCCAGTACTTC | CASSLGTGRETQYF
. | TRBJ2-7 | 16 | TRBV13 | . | TGTGCCAGCAGCTCAACAGTTAGCGGAATCTTAGACGAGCAGTACTTC | CASSSTVSGILDEQYF
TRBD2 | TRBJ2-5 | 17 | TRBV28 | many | TGTGCCAGCAGCCAGACTAGCGGGAGGGGATCTAGGGAGACCCAGTACTTC | CASSQTSGRGSRETQYF
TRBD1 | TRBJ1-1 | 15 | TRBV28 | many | TGTGCCAGCAGTACTCCCGGGACAGGGAAAGCTGAAGCTTTCTTT | CASSTPGTGKAEAFF
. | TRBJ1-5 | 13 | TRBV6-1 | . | TGTGCCAGCCGCGTAGGAGTACACCAGCCCCAGCATTTT | CASRVGVHQPQHF
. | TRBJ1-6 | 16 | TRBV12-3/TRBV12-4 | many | TGTGCCAGCAAGTACCGACGAAGCTCCTATAATTCACCCCTCCACTTT | CASKYRRSSYNSPLHF
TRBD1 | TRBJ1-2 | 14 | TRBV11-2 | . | TGTGCCAGCAGACAGACAGGGCAAGGTTATGGCTACACCTTC | CASRQTGQGYGYTF
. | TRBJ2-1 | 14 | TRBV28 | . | TGTGCCAGCAGTTTGGAGGTGGACTACAATGAGCAGTTCTTC | CASSLEVDYNEQFF
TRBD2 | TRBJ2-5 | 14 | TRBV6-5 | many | TGTGCCAGCAGTTACCGGACTAGCCGGGAGACCCAGTACTTC | CASSYRTSRETQYF
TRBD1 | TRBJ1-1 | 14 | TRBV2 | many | TGTGCCAGCAGTACTAGGACAGGGAACACTGAAGCTTTCTTT | CASSTRTGNTEAFF
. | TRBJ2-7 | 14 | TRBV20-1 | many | TGCAGTGCTAGCAGGGGTTTTAGCTCCTACGAGCAGTACTTC | CSASRGFSSYEQYF
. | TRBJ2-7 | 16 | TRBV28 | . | TGTGCCAGCAGTTCCCCAATTACTAGTTCCCCCTACGAGCAGTACTTC | CASSSPITSSPYEQYF
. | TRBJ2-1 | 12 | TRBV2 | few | TGTGCCAGCAGTGCGGGGTGCGGTGAGCAGTTCTTC | CASSAGCGEQFF
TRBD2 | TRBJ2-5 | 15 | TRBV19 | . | TGTGCCAGCCAGGAAGCTAGCGGGGGGCCAGAGACCCAGTACTTC | CASQEASGGPETQYF
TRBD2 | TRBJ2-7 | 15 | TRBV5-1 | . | TGCGCCAGCAGCTTGGCCGATAGCGGGAGCTACGAGCAGTACTTC | CASSLADSGSYEQYF
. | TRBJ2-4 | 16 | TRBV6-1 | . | TGTGCCAGCACCTTGGGGGGCCAAATAGCCAAAAACATTCAGTACTTC | CASTLGGQIAKNIQYF
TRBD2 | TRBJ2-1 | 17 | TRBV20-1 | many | TGCAGTGCTAGTAGGTCACTAGCGGGAGCCTCCTACAATGAGCAGTTCTTC | CSASRSLAGASYNEQFF
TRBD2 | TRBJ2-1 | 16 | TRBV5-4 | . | TGTGCCAGCAGCTTGGCCCCCAGCGGGGGCAGGAATGAGCAGTTCTTC | CASSLAPSGGRNEQFF
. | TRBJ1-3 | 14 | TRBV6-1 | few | TGTGCCAGCAGTTACGAGGGAAAAGGAAACACCATATATTTT | CASSYEGKGNTIYF
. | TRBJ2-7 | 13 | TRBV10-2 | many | TGCGCCAGCAGTCTAAGGGCGGCCTACGAGCAGTACTTC | CASSLRAAYEQYF
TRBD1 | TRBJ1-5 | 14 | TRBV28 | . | TGTGCCAGCAGTTTATACAGGGGCACTCAGCCCCAGCATTTT | CASSLYRGTQPQHF
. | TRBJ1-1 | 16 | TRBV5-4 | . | TGTGCCAGCAGCCTCGGGGTGACGGGTTCGAACACTGAAGCTTTCTTT | CASSLGVTGSNTEAFF
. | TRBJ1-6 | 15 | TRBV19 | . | TGTGCCAGTAGTGCGGTTAGCTCCTATAATTCACCCCTCCACTTT | CASSAVSSYNSPLHF